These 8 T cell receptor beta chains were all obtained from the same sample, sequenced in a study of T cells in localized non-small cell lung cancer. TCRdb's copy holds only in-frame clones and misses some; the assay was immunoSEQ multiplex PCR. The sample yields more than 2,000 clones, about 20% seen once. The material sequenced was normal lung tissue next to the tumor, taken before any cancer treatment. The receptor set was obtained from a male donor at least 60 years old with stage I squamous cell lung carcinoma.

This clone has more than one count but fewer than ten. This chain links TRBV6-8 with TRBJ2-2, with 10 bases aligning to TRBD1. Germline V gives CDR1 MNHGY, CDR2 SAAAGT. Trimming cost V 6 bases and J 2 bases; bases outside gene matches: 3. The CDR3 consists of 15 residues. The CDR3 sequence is CASSRQGANTGELFF. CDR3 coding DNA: TGTGCCAGCAGCCGACAGGGGGCTAACACCGGGGAGCTGTTTTTT.

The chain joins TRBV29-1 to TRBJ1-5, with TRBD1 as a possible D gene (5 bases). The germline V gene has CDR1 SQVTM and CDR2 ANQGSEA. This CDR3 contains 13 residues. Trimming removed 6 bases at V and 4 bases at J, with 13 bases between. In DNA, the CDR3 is TGCAGCGTCGGCGGCGGGGGGAATCAGCCCCAGCATTTT. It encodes CSVGGGGNQPQHF. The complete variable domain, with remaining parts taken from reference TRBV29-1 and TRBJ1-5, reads SAVISQKPSRDICQRGTSLTIQCQVDSQVTMMFWYRQQPGQSLTLIATANQGSEATYESGFVIDKFPISRPNLTFSTLTVSNMSPEDSSIYLCSVGGGGNQPQHFGDGTRLSIL.

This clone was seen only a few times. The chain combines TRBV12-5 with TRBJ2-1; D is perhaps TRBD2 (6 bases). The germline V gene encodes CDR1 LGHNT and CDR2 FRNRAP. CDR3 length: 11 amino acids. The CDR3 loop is CASGLENEQFF. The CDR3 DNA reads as TGTGCCAGCGGGCTGGAGAATGAGCAGTTCTTC.

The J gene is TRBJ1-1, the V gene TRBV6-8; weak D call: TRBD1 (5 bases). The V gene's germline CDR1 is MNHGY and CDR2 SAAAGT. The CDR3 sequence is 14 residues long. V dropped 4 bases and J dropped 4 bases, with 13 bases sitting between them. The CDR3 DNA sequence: TGTGCCAGCAGTTCCAGGGTTAGCGGCACTGAAGCTTTCTTT. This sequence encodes CASSSRVSGTEAFF.

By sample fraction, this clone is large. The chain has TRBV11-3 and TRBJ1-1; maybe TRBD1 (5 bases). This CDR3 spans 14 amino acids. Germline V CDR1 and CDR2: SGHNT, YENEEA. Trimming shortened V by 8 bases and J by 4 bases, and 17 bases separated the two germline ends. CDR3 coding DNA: TGTGCCAGCGGCCGTCTCTTAGGGGTCACTGAAGCTTTCTTT. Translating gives CASGRLLGVTEAFF.

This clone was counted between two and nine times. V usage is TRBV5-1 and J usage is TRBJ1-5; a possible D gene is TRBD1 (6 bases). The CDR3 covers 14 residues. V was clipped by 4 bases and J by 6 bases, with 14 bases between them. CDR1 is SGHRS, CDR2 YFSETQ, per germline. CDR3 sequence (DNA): TGCGCCAGCAGCCACCACAGGGAAGGTCAGCCCCAGCATTTT. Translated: CASSHHREGQPQHF.

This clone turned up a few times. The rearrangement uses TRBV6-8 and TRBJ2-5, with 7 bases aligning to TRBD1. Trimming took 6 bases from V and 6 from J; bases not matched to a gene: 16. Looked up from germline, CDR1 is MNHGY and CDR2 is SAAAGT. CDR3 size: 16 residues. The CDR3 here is CASSPAGGPGLKTQYF. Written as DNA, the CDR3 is TGTGCCAGCAGCCCCGCAGGGGGTCCGGGGCTAAAGACCCAGTACTTC.

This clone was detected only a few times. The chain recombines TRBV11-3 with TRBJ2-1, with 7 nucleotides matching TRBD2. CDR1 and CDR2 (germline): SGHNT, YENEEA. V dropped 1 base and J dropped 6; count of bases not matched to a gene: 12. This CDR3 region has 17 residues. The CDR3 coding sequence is TGTGCCAGCAGCTTAGGTAGGAGGGAGGGAAGGGGCAATGAGCAGTTCTTC. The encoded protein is CASSLGRREGRGNEQFF.